This T cell receptor (beta chain) was sequenced in a study of blood T cell repertoires in COVID-19. Study-level background: PBMCs, B-cell-depleted T cells, or T cells provided the cDNA or gDNA that made up the material.

The germline gives CDR1 SGHAT, CDR2 FQNNGV. The CDR3 has 15 amino acids. V lost 6 bases, J lost 3 bases, and 5 bases stayed unmatched. This clone was picked up a small number of times. Seattle patients were enrolled while actively infected and followed longitudinally. Some clones are missing from TCRdb's copy, which holds only in-frame ones; the method was immunoSEQ multiplex PCR. The repertoire includes about 360,000 clones, 70% to 90% of them detected once, and around 7.4% sits in the top ten. Material for sequencing was peripheral blood. This chain uses TRBV11-2 with TRBJ2-2; the match to TRBD1 covers 9 bases. The source is a woman in her sixties or seventies with COVID-19, enrolled during active disease. As DNA, the CDR3 is TGTGCCAGCAGTCCCCGGGACAGGGACACCGGGGAGCTGTTTTTT. Protein product: CASSPRDRDTGELFF.